This is a list of T cell receptor beta chains from one sample in a study of cytomegalovirus exposure and HLA in healthy donors. Sequencing used immunoSEQ multiplex PCR; TCRdb keeps in-frame clones, though not all of them. The table includes 55,000 to 65,000 clones, 80% detected once. Sequenced sample: PBMCs. The source is a male donor in good health and CMV-seronegative. Both conserved end residues are part of each CDR3.

CDR3 protein: CASSWTPSYEQYF
J gene: TRBJ2-7
V gene: TRBV6-5

CDR3 protein: CASSGTGSYGYTF
J gene: TRBJ1-2
V gene: TRBV5-1

CDR3 protein: CASSELAGDTGELFF
J gene: TRBJ2-2
V gene: TRBV2

CDR3 protein: CASSLTGRTGDDTF
J gene: TRBJ1-2
V gene: TRBV11-2

CDR3 protein: CASSSPGLAGVEQFF
J gene: TRBJ2-1
V gene: TRBV6-5

CDR3 protein: CASSLLGTASYEQYF
J gene: TRBJ2-7
V gene: TRBV11-2

CDR3 protein: CASSWGWGGMNTEAFF
J gene: TRBJ1-1
V gene: TRBV6-5

CDR3 protein: CAWGGRTGYSYEQYF
J gene: TRBJ2-7
V gene: TRBV30

CDR3 protein: CASSYSTHGYTF
J gene: TRBJ1-2
V gene: TRBV6-6

CDR3 protein: CASSRVGGQVYYEQYF
J gene: TRBJ2-7
V gene: TRBV11-2

CDR3 protein: CASSLAGPSNEQFF
J gene: TRBJ2-1
V gene: TRBV28

CDR3 protein: CASSQIGRDEQFF
J gene: TRBJ2-1
V gene: TRBV4-1

CDR3 protein: CASSFSSSNYGYTF
J gene: TRBJ1-2
V gene: TRBV7-2

CDR3 protein: CASSAGPPGRLYGYTF
J gene: TRBJ1-2
V gene: TRBV2

CDR3 protein: CASSLAGSGANVLTF
J gene: TRBJ2-6
V gene: TRBV5-5

CDR3 protein: CASSQLGSTEAFF
J gene: TRBJ1-1
V gene: TRBV4-1

CDR3 protein: CASRVTGDHQPQHF
J gene: TRBJ1-5
V gene: TRBV19

CDR3 protein: CASSVGASGGTDTQYF
J gene: TRBJ2-3
V gene: TRBV9